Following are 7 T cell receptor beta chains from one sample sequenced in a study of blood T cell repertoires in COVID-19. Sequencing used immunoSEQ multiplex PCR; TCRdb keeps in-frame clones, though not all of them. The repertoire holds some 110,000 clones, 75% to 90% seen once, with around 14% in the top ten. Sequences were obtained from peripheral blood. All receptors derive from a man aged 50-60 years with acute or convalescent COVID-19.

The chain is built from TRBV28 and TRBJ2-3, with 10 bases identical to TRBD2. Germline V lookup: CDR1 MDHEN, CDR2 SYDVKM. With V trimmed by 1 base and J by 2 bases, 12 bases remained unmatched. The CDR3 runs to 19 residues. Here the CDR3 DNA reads TGTGCCAGCAGTTTATCGGGGGGGCTAGCGGGAGCTAACACAGATACGCAGTATTTT. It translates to CASSLSGGLAGANTDTQYF.

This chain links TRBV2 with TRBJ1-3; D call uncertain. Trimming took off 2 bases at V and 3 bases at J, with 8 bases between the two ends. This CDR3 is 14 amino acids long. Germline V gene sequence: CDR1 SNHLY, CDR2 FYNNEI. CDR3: CASSESTIGNTIYF. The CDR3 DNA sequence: TGTGCCAGCAGTGAATCGACAATTGGAAACACCATATATTTT.

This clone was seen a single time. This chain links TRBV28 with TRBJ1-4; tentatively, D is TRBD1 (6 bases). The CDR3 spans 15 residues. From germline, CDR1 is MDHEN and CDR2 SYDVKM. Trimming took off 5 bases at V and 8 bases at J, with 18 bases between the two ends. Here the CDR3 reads CASSPLTEQGEKLFF. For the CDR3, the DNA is TGTGCCAGCAGTCCTCTGACAGAGCAGGGGGAAAAACTGTTTTTT.

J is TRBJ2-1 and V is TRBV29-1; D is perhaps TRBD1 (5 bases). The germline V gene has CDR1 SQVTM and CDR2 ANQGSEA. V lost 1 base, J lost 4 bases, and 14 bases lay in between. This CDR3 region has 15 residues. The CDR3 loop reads CSVEVVTDFYNEQFF. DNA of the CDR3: TGCAGCGTTGAAGTTGTGACAGATTTTTACAATGAGCAGTTCTTC.

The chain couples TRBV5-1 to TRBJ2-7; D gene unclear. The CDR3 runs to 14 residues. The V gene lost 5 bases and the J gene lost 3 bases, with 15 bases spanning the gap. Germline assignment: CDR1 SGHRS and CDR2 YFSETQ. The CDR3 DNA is TGCGCCAGCAGAGTCCTACCTGGAGACTACGAGCAGTACTTC. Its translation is CASRVLPGDYEQYF.

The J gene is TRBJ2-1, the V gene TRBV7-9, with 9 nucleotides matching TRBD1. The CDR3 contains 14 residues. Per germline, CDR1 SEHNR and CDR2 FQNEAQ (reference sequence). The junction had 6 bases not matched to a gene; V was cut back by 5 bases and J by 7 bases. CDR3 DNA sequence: TGTGCCAGCAGCCAGGGACAGGGCTTAAATGAGCAGTTCTTC. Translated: CASSQGQGLNEQFF.

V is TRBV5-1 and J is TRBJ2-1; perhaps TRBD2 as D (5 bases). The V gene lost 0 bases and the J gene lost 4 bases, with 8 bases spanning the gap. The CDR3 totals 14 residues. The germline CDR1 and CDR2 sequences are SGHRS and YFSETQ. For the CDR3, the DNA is TGCGCCAGCAGCTTGGATAGCGTTTACAATGAGCAGTTCTTC. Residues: CASSLDSVYNEQFF. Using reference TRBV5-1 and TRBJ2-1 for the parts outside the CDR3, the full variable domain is KAGVTQTPRYLIKTRGQQVTLSCSPISGHRSVSWYQQTPGQGLQFLFEYFSETQRNKGNFPGRFSGRQFSNSRSEMNVSTLELGDSALYLCASSLDSVYNEQFFGPGTRLTVL.